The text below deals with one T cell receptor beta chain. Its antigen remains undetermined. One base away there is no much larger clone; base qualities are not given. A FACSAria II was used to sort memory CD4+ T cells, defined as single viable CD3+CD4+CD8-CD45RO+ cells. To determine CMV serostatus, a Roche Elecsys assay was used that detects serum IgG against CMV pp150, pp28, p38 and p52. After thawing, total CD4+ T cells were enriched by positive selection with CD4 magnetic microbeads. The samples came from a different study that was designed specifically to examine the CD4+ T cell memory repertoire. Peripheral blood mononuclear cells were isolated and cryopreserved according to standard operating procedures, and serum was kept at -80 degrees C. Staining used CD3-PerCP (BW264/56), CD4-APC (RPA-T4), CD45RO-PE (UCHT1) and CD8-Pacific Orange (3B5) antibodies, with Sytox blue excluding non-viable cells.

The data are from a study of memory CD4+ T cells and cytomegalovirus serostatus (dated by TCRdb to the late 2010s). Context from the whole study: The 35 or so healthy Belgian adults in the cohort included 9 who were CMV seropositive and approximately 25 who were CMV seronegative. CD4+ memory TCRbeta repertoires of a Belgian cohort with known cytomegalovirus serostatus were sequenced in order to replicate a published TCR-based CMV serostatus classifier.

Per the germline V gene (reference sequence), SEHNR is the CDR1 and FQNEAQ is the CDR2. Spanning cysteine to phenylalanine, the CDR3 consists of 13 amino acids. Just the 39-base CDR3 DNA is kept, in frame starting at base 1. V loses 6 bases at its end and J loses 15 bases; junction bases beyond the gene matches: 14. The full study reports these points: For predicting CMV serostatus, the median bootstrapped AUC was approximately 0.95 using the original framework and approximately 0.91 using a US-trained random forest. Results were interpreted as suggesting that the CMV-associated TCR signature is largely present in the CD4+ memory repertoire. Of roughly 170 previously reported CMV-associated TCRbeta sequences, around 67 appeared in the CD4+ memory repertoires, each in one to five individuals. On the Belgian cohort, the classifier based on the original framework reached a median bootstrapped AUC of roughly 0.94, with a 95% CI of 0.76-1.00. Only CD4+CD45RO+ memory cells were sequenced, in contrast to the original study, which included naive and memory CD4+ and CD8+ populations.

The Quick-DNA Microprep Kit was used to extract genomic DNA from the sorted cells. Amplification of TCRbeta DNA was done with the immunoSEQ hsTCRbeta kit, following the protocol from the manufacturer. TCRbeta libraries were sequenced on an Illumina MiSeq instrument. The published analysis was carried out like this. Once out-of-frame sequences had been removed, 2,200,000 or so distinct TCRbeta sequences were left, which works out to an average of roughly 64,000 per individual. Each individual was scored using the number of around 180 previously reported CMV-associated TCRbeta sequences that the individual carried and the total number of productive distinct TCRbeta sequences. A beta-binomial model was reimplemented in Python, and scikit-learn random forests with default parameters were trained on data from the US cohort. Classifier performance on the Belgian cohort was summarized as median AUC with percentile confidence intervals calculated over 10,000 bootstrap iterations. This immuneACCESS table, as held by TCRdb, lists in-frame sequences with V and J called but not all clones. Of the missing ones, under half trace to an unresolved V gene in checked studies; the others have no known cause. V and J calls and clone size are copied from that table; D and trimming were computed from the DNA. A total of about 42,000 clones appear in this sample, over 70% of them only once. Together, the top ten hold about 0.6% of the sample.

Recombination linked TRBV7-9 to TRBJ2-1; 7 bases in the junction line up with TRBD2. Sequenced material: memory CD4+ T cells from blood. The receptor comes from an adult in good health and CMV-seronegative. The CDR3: CASSHRGQRDTFF. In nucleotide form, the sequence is TGTGCCAGCAGTCACAGAGGGCAGCGGGATACGTTCTTC. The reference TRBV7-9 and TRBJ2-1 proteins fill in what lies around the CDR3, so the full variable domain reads DTGVSQNPRHKITKRGQNVTFRCDPISEHNRLYWYRQTLGQGPEFLTYFQNEAQLEKSRLLSDRFSAERPKGSFSTLEIQRTEQGDSAMYLCASSHRGQRDTFFGPGTRLTVL.